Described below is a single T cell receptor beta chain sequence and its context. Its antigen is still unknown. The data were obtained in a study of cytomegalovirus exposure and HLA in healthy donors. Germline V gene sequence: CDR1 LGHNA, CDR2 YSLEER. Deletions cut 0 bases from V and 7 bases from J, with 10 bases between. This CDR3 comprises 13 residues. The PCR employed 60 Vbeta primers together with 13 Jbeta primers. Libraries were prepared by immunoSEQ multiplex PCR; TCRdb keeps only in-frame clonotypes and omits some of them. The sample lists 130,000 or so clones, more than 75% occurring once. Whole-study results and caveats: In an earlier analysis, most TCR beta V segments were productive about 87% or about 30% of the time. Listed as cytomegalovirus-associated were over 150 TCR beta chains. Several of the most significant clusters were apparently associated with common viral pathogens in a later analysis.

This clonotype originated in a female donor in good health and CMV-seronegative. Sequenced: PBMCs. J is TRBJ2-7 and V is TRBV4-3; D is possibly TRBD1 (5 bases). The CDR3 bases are TGCGCCAGCAGCCAAGAACGAAAGGGGGAGCAGTACTTC. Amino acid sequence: CASSQERKGEQYF.